Listed below are T cell receptor beta chains from one sample, sequenced in a study of T cells in Graves' hyperthyroidism and ophthalmopathy. TCRdb called the multiplex PCR reads again in MiXCR, with one record for every CDR3 protein. The repertoire holds about 600,000 distinct CDR3 sequences, approximately 15% seen once, with 2.5% to 4% in the top ten. The sample consisted of blood. These receptors all stem from a woman aged 35 to 49 with Graves' ophthalmopathy. CDR3s include the opening cysteine and the closing phenylalanine or tryptophan. Each record gives: V gene, clone size, J gene, D gene, CDR3 protein, CDR3 DNA. The D gene is left open where the match is weak. Rows give clone size only sometimes, using once, few, many, or a class for an expanded clone.

V: TRBV6-2/TRBV6-3
size: many
J: TRBJ2-3
D: TRBD2
CDR3: CASRTPGLAGTDTQYF
DNA: TGTGCCAGCAGAACCCCGGGACTAGCCGGCACAGATACGCAGTATTTT

V: TRBV7-9
size: few
J: TRBJ2-3
D: NA
CDR3: CASSPEFMSTDTQYF
DNA: TGTGCCAGCAGCCCAGAGTTTATGAGCACAGATACGCAGTATTTT

V: TRBV7-6
size: NA
J: TRBJ2-3
D: TRBD2
CDR3: CASSPSTSGSTDTQYF
DNA: TGTGCCAGCAGCCCCTCGACTAGCGGGAGCACAGATACGCAGTATTTT

V: TRBV10-3
size: NA
J: TRBJ2-5
D: TRBD1
CDR3: CAISDPTWTGLTETQYF
DNA: TGTGCCATCAGTGACCCAACCTGGACAGGGTTAACAGAGACCCAGTACTTC

V: TRBV29-1
size: few
J: TRBJ1-1
D: NA
CDR3: CSVGGGGMNTEAFF
DNA: TGCAGCGTTGGTGGGGGTGGGATGAACACTGAAGCTTTCTTT

V: TRBV6-1
size: NA
J: TRBJ2-2
D: NA
CDR3: CASSVGTHTGELFF
DNA: TGTGCCAGCAGTGTCGGGACCCACACCGGGGAGCTGTTTTTT

V: TRBV5-1
size: few
J: TRBJ1-1
D: TRBD1
CDR3: CASSREGALNTEAFF
DNA: TGCGCCAGCAGCAGGGAGGGGGCGCTAAACACTGAAGCTTTCTTT

V: TRBV10-2
size: NA
J: TRBJ2-2
D: TRBD2
CDR3: CASLLSGAFTGELFF
DNA: TGCGCCAGCCTCCTGAGCGGGGCATTCACCGGGGAGCTGTTTTTT

V: TRBV19
size: few
J: TRBJ2-3
D: NA
CDR3: CASSPEGRIADTQYF
DNA: TGTGCCAGTAGTCCCGAGGGGCGGATCGCAGATACGCAGTATTTT

V: TRBV20-1
size: many
J: TRBJ1-1
D: TRBD1
CDR3: CSAGQGNSMAFF
DNA: TGCAGTGCCGGACAGGGGAATAGTATGGCTTTCTTT

V: TRBV20-1
size: many
J: TRBJ2-7
D: NA
CDR3: CSAGLGGRSYEQYF
DNA: TGCAGTGCTGGCCTGGGCGGTCGCTCCTACGAGCAGTACTTC

V: TRBV6-1
size: many
J: TRBJ2-5
D: NA
CDR3: CASNLDYQETQYF
DNA: TGTGCCAGCAATTTAGACTATCAAGAGACCCAGTACTTC

V: TRBV2
size: many
J: TRBJ2-2
D: TRBD1
CDR3: CASLRDRGRAGELFF
DNA: TGTGCCAGCCTGCGGGACAGGGGGCGAGCCGGGGAGCTGTTTTTT

V: TRBV15
size: NA
J: TRBJ1-2
D: TRBD1
CDR3: CATKPGDRANYGYTF
DNA: TGTGCCACAAAACCCGGGGACAGGGCTAACTATGGCTACACCTTC

V: TRBV20-1
size: many
J: TRBJ2-4
D: TRBD2
CDR3: CSAASGPGAKNIQYF
DNA: TGCAGTGCCGCTAGCGGACCAGGGGCCAAAAACATTCAGTACTTC

V: TRBV12-3/TRBV12-4
size: NA
J: TRBJ1-5
D: NA
CDR3: CASSLLQGENQPQHF
DNA: TGTGCCAGCAGTTTGCTGCAGGGAGAGAATCAGCCCCAGCATTTT

V: TRBV2
size: NA
J: TRBJ1-6
D: TRBD1
CDR3: CATSRTGVGPNSPLHF
DNA: TGTGCCACTAGTCGGACAGGGGTAGGACCTAATTCACCCCTCCACTTT

V: TRBV7-2
size: NA
J: TRBJ2-2
D: NA
CDR3: CASSPLGGVFAGELFF
DNA: TGTGCCAGCAGCCCTTTGGGTGGGGTTTTTGCCGGGGAGCTGTTTTTT

V: TRBV12-3/TRBV12-4
size: many
J: TRBJ1-2
D: TRBD1
CDR3: CASSTPGQPTYGYTF
DNA: TGTGCCAGCAGCACGCCGGGACAGCCGACCTATGGCTACACCTTC

V: TRBV12-3/TRBV12-4
size: many
J: TRBJ1-1
D: NA
CDR3: CASSLDGTMNTEAFF
DNA: TGTGCCAGCAGTTTAGACGGAACAATGAACACTGAAGCTTTCTTT

V: TRBV3-1
size: few
J: TRBJ2-1
D: NA
CDR3: CASNSVFDEQFF
DNA: TGTGCCAGCAATAGCGTTTTTGACGAGCAGTTCTTC

V: TRBV2
size: many
J: TRBJ2-2
D: TRBD2
CDR3: CASSVSGKLTGELFF
DNA: TGTGCCAGCAGTGTTAGCGGGAAACTCACCGGGGAGCTGTTTTTT

V: TRBV29-1
size: NA
J: TRBJ1-5
D: NA
CDR3: CSVMSTLGQPQHF
DNA: TGCAGCGTTATGTCGACCCTTGGTCAGCCCCAGCATTTT

V: TRBV7-2
size: many
J: TRBJ2-7
D: TRBD2
CDR3: CASSTGLAPYEQYF
DNA: TGTGCCAGCAGCACTGGACTAGCCCCCTACGAGCAGTACTTC

V: TRBV15
size: NA
J: TRBJ2-4
D: NA
CDR3: CATSIGDGGSLAKNIQYF
DNA: TGTGCCACCAGCATCGGGGACGGCGGATCCCTAGCCAAAAACATTCAGTACTTC

V: TRBV7-9
size: NA
J: TRBJ1-1
D: NA
CDR3: CASSIGVPEAFF
DNA: TGTGCCAGCAGCATTGGGGTCCCTGAAGCTTTCTTT

V: TRBV6-5
size: many
J: TRBJ2-7
D: TRBD1
CDR3: CASSYSPDRPYEQYF
DNA: TGTGCCAGCAGTTACTCCCCGGACAGGCCCTACGAGCAGTACTTC

V: TRBV7-2
size: many
J: TRBJ2-1
D: TRBD1
CDR3: CASSLWATGGNEQFF
DNA: TGTGCCAGCAGCTTGTGGGCGACAGGGGGCAATGAGCAGTTCTTC

V: TRBV12-5
size: few
J: TRBJ2-5
D: NA
CDR3: CASGLEGRKTQYF
DNA: TGTGCTAGTGGTTTGGAGGGTCGTAAGACCCAGTACTTC

V: TRBV6-1
size: few
J: TRBJ2-7
D: NA
CDR3: CASSPRGAVVETKDEQYF
DNA: TGTGCCAGCAGTCCCCGCGGCGCCGTGGTCGAGACGAAGGACGAGCAGTACTTC

V: TRBV20-1
size: many
J: TRBJ2-7
D: NA
CDR3: CSASVLGGYYEQYF
DNA: TGCAGTGCTAGTGTGTTAGGGGGTTACTACGAGCAGTACTTC

V: TRBV2
size: NA
J: TRBJ2-7
D: TRBD1
CDR3: CAGRDRGLEQYF
DNA: TGTGCCGGCCGGGACAGGGGCCTCGAGCAGTACTTC

V: TRBV30
size: few
J: TRBJ2-1
D: NA
CDR3: CAWSRSSYNEQFF
DNA: TGTGCCTGGAGTAGGAGCTCCTACAATGAGCAGTTCTTC

V: TRBV3-1
size: many
J: TRBJ1-1
D: NA
CDR3: CASSWGSGLTNTEAFF
DNA: TGTGCCAGCAGCTGGGGGAGTGGACTCACAAACACTGAAGCTTTCTTT

V: TRBV4-2
size: NA
J: TRBJ2-1
D: TRBD2
CDR3: CASSPPGTSGVNEQFF
DNA: TGTGCCAGCAGCCCTCCCGGGACTAGCGGCGTTAATGAGCAGTTCTTC

V: TRBV28
size: many
J: TRBJ2-5
D: TRBD1
CDR3: CASSLQPHLRDRPKTQYF
DNA: TGTGCCAGCAGTTTACAGCCCCATCTCCGGGACAGGCCAAAGACCCAGTACTTC

V: TRBV6-1
size: many
J: TRBJ2-3
D: NA
CDR3: CASSHPPGGGTDTQYF
DNA: TGTGCCAGCAGTCACCCACCAGGGGGGGGCACAGATACGCAGTATTTT

V: TRBV5-1
size: many
J: TRBJ1-3
D: NA
CDR3: CASSLNAGNPGNTIYF
DNA: TGCGCCAGCAGCTTGAACGCAGGGAATCCTGGAAACACCATATATTTT

V: TRBV12-3/TRBV12-4
size: many
J: TRBJ2-7
D: TRBD2
CDR3: CASSPGVGGFYEQYF
DNA: TGTGCCAGCAGTCCCGGCGTGGGAGGGTTCTACGAGCAGTACTTC

V: TRBV20-1
size: many
J: TRBJ2-3
D: NA
CDR3: CSVLPTGESTDTQYF
DNA: TGCAGTGTACTACCTACTGGGGAAAGCACAGATACGCAGTATTTT

V: TRBV5-1
size: few
J: TRBJ1-5
D: NA
CDR3: CASSPDPAGPQHF
DNA: TGCGCCAGCAGCCCGGATCCCGCGGGGCCCCAGCATTTT

V: TRBV3-1
size: NA
J: TRBJ2-5
D: TRBD2
CDR3: CASSHPSGGQETQYF
DNA: TGTGCCAGCAGCCACCCTAGCGGGGGCCAAGAGACCCAGTACTTC

V: TRBV7-2
size: many
J: TRBJ1-1
D: NA
CDR3: CASSFQSRNTEAFF
DNA: TGTGCCAGCAGCTTTCAGTCGCGAAACACTGAAGCTTTCTTT

V: TRBV20-1
size: NA
J: TRBJ2-1
D: TRBD2
CDR3: CSAARTSGHNEQFF
DNA: TGCAGTGCTGCCCGGACTAGCGGACACAATGAGCAGTTCTTC

V: TRBV2
size: many
J: TRBJ2-4
D: TRBD2
CDR3: CASRGRTSFNLAKNIQYF
DNA: TGTGCCAGCAGGGGCCGGACTAGTTTTAATCTAGCCAAAAACATTCAGTACTTC

V: TRBV3-1
size: many
J: TRBJ1-5
D: NA
CDR3: CASSRTENQPQHF
DNA: TGTGCCAGCAGCCGGACAGAAAATCAGCCCCAGCATTTT

V: TRBV6-1
size: few
J: TRBJ1-2
D: NA
CDR3: CASSDSLYGYTF
DNA: TGTGCCAGCAGTGACAGCCTCTATGGCTACACCTTC

V: TRBV4-1
size: NA
J: TRBJ1-2
D: NA
CDR3: CASSQEIIYGYTF
DNA: TGCGCCAGCAGCCAAGAGATTATCTATGGCTACACCTTC

V: TRBV6-9
size: NA
J: TRBJ1-5
D: NA
CDR3: CASSYREMGRQPQHF
DNA: TGTGCCAGCAGTTACCGGGAAATGGGACGACAGCCCCAGCATTTT

V: TRBV7-9
size: few
J: TRBJ2-2
D: NA
CDR3: CASSLIITGELFF
DNA: TGTGCCAGCAGCTTAATTATCACCGGGGAGCTGTTTTTT

V: TRBV5-1
size: NA
J: TRBJ2-2
D: TRBD1
CDR3: CASRMTGMNTGELFF
DNA: TGCGCCAGCAGGATGACAGGGATGAACACCGGGGAGCTGTTTTTT

V: TRBV3-1
size: many
J: TRBJ1-6
D: NA
CDR3: CASRGPDNSPLHF
DNA: TGTGCCAGCAGAGGGCCTGATAATTCACCCCTCCACTTT

V: TRBV7-9
size: many
J: TRBJ2-5
D: NA
CDR3: CASSLSPWETQYF
DNA: TGTGCCAGCAGCCTGTCCCCCTGGGAGACCCAGTACTTC

V: TRBV2
size: NA
J: TRBJ1-4
D: TRBD1
CDR3: CASSEGTGLANEKLFF
DNA: TGTGCCAGCAGTGAAGGGACAGGTCTTGCTAATGAAAAACTGTTTTTT

V: TRBV27
size: many
J: TRBJ1-2
D: NA
CDR3: CASTRGFGYGYTF
DNA: TGTGCCAGCACCCGCGGTTTTGGCTATGGCTACACCTTC

V: TRBV30
size: many
J: TRBJ2-1
D: NA
CDR3: CAWIRDYNEQFF
DNA: TGTGCCTGGATCAGGGATTACAATGAGCAGTTCTTC

V: TRBV6-5
size: many
J: TRBJ1-2
D: TRBD1
CDR3: CASSYGQGARGYTF
DNA: TGTGCCAGCAGTTACGGGCAGGGGGCGCGGGGCTACACCTTC